This T cell receptor beta chain appears in the sequencing data of a study of chemoradiotherapy in HPV16-positive cancers. The CDR3 runs 16 residues. Germline assignment: CDR1 SGHTA and CDR2 FQGNSA. Losses at the gene ends were 5 bases for V and 6 bases for J; bases not matched to a gene: 13. With regard to this clone: As yet, its antigen is unknown.

Assay: immunoSEQ multiplex PCR; the TCRdb copy retains only in-frame clones and omits some. The table records approximately 15,000 clones, around four fifths of them present only once. Study conclusions and caveats: Better recurrence-free survival went with HPV-responsive T-cell expansion in HPV16-positive patients. Candidate HPV-specific clones and E7-related TCR motifs grew in tumor during treatment.

The TCR comes from a human donor with HPV-associated anogenital cancer. The V call is TRBV7-2, the J call TRBJ2-3; TRBD2 aligns across 8 bases. The specimen was obtained from a patient who underwent chemoradiotherapy. This CDR3 reads CASSDTGTRSADTQYF. The CDR3 DNA follows: TGTGCCAGCAGCGACACCGGGACTAGGTCCGCGGATACGCAGTATTTT.